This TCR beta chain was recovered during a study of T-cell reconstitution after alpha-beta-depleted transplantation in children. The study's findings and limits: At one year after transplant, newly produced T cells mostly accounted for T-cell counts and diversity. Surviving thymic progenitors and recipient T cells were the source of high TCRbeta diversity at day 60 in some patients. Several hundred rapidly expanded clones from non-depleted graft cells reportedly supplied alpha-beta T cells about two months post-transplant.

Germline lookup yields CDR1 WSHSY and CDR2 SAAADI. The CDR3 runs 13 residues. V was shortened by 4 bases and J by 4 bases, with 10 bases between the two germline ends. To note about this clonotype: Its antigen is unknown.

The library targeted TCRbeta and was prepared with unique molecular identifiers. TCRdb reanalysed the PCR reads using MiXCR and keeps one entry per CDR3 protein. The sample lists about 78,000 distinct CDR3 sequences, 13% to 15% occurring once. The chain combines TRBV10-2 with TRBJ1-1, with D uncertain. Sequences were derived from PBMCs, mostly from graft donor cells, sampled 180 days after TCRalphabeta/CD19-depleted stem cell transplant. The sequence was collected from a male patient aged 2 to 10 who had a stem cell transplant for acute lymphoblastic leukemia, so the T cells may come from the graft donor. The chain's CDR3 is CASSVREGTEAFF. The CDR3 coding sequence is TGCGCCAGCAGTGTAAGGGAAGGCACTGAAGCTTTCTTT.